One and the same sample provided the 5 T cell receptor delta chains below, sequenced in a study of fetal and pediatric gammadelta thymocytes. TCRdb reapplied CATT to the reads. Of over a thousand delta-chain clones in the sample, roughly a third were seen once. The sequenced sample consisted of non-Vgamma9Vdelta2 gamma-delta T cells from the thymus. As to subset: CD3+gammadeltaTCR+ thymocytes not co-expressing Vgamma9 and Vdelta2. These receptors were taken from a child who underwent cardiac surgery and was recorded as healthy.

This clone was detected only a few times. The gene calls are TRDV1 and TRDJ1; the match to TRDD3 covers 11 bases. This CDR3 has 26 residues. V was pared by 2 bases and J by 0 bases, with 32 bases of the junction left unmatched. Germline V gives CDR1 TSWWSYY, CDR2 QGS. In nucleotides, the CDR3 is TGTGCTCTTGGGGAAGACAGAAAGGGAACCTCTAACAGTGGGGGATACGCAGGCCCTTACACCGATAAACTCATCTTT. Protein product: CALGEDRKGTSNSGGYAGPYTDKLIF.

This chain links TRDV1 with TRDJ1; the match to TRDD3 covers 9 bases. CDR3 length: 23 amino acids. The V segment lost 3 bases and the J segment 0 bases; nucleotides outside the gene matches: 26. Germline assignment: CDR1 TSWWSYY and CDR2 QGS. The CDR3 protein is CALGEGVPTVNSWGISYTDKLIF. The CDR3 nucleotides are TGTGCTCTTGGGGAGGGGGTTCCTACGGTAAACAGCTGGGGGATTTCGTACACCGATAAACTCATCTTT.

On this clone itself: With a much larger clone just one base away, this may be a read error. The chain carries TRDV1 and TRDJ1; TRDD3 agrees at 7 bases. The J segment lost 0 bases and the V segment lost 3 bases, leaving 19 bases of the junction unmatched. The CDR3 is made up of 20 amino acids. Germline V gene data show CDR1 as TSWWSYY and CDR2 as QGS. CDR3 DNA sequence: TGTGCTCTTGGGGACCGAAAGGAAGAACTCGTGGGGGAGTACACCGATAAACTCATCTTT. Protein: CALGDRKEELVGEYTDKLIF.

Of note for this clone: This likely reflects a read error, since a far larger clone is one base away. The rearrangement joins TRAV38-2/DV8 to TRDJ1; possibly TRDD3 for D (6 bases). The length of the CDR3 is 18 residues. V lost 1 base and J lost 4, with 23 bases in between. Germline V gene lookup returns CDR1 TSESDYY and CDR2 QEAYKQQN. CDR3 DNA: TGTGCTTATAGGAGCATCAGGGGGTACTGGGTGGAGAACGATAAACTCATCTTT. Its protein is CAYRSIRGYWVENDKLIF.

On this clone itself: This sequence is one base from a far larger clone and is likely a read error. The chain joins TRDV1 to TRDJ1; 10 nucleotides line up with TRDD3. The V gene end was trimmed by 3 bases and the J gene end by 0 bases; junction bases not matched to a gene: 25. This CDR3 is 23 amino acids long. Germline V lookup: CDR1 TSWWSYY, CDR2 QGS. This chain's CDR3 is CALGDFPRTGGFSGCRYTDKLIF. In DNA form, the CDR3 reads TGTGCTCTTGGGGACTTTCCTCGTACTGGGGGATTCTCTGGATGTCGGTACACCGATAAACTCATCTTT.